Below, 30 T cell receptor beta chains from the same sample are listed, as sequenced in a study of T cell repertoires in cytomegalovirus infection. TCRdb recomputed calls from the reads with MiXCR, one row per CDR3 protein. The sample consists of some 560,000 distinct CDR3 sequences, 40% of them appearing once. These receptors' targets are unknown. The input for sequencing was cultured PBMCs, taken from culture after CMV antigen stimulation. The receptors here all came from a human donor in good health (CMV status not recorded). Some clones in this sample may be carry-over from other donors' samples.

In its sample, this clonotype was seen a few times. V gene TRBV7-6 combines with J gene TRBJ1-1; weak D call: TRBD1 (5 bases). The CDR3 contains 15 residues. CDR1 and CDR2 from the germline V gene are SGHVS and FNYEAQ. The V and J ends lost 1 base and 4 bases respectively, with 13 bases between them. As DNA, the CDR3 is TGTGCCAGCAGCTTAGGGACACTCTGGGGCACTGAAGCTTTCTTT. It codes for CASSLGTLWGTEAFF.

The CDR3, as DNA: TGTGCCAGCAGTGAACTGAGGGGGGGATCCGGGGAGCTGTTTTTT. Residues: CASSELRGGSGELFF. The chain employs TRBV2 and TRBJ2-2; weak D call: TRBD2 (7 bases). The CDR3 spans 15 residues. The germline V and J ends were trimmed by 2 bases and 6 bases, with 13 bases remaining between them. Looked up from germline, CDR1 is SNHLY and CDR2 is FYNNEI.

The chain is built from TRBV12-3 or TRBV12-4 and TRBJ1-1, with D hard to call. The V end lost 6 bases, the J end lost 3 bases, and 14 bases lay between the germline ends. The CDR3 spans 14 residues. The CDR3 DNA follows: TGTGCCAGCAGCAAAGTCGGGCCGTACACTGAAGCTTTCTTT. This encodes CASSKVGPYTEAFF.

With regard to this clonotype: The junction departs from germline at one end; a sequencing error may be responsible. The CDR3: CTSSLMGGPNEQFF. CDR3 coding DNA: TGTACCAGCAGCTTAATGGGGGGTCCAAATGAGCAGTTCTTC. The chain recombines TRBV7-9 with TRBJ2-1, with TRBD2 as a possible D gene (6 bases). The germline CDR1 and CDR2 sequences are SEHNR and FQNEAQ (reference sequence). The CDR3 is made up of 14 amino acids.

DNA for the CDR3: TGTGCCAGCAGTTTCCAGGGGGTCAGCACAGATACGCAGTATTTT. It yields the protein CASSFQGVSTDTQYF. The chain joins TRBV6-2 or TRBV6-3 to TRBJ2-3; the match to TRBD1 covers 7 bases. Germline values: CDR1 MNHEY, CDR2 SVGEGT. The ends lost 4 bases at V and 0 bases at J; junction bases unmatched: 4. The CDR3 sequence is 15 residues long.

This clonotype was seen a few times. The CDR3: CASSLLTGTGPSEQYF. Here the CDR3 DNA reads TGTGCCAGCAGCTTGTTGACCGGGACAGGCCCTTCCGAGCAGTACTTC. The rearrangement links TRBV11-1 to TRBJ2-7; 8 bases fit TRBD1. V dropped 3 bases and J dropped 6; count of bases not matched to a gene: 13. The CDR3 sequence is 16 residues long. Germline CDR1 reads SGHAT; CDR2 reads FQDESV (reference sequence).

The J gene is TRBJ1-3, the V gene TRBV3-1, with unresolved D. Germline lookup yields CDR1 LGHDT and CDR2 YNNKEL (reference sequence). CDR3 length: 14 residues. V was pared by 4 bases and J by 4 bases, with 11 bases between. CDR3: CASSPMGTGNTIYF. The CDR3 coding sequence is TGTGCCAGCAGCCCCATGGGTACCGGAAACACCATATATTTT.

V gene TRBV20-1 combines with J gene TRBJ2-1, with 9 bases that match TRBD2. The CDR3 covers 13 residues. Germline values: CDR1 DFQATT, CDR2 SNEGSKA (reference sequence). Trimming removed 2 bases from V and 6 bases from J; junction bases left unmatched: 2. In DNA form, the CDR3 reads TGCAGTGCTAGATCGGGACTAGCCAATGAGCAGTTCTTC. Residues: CSARSGLANEQFF.

This clonotype appeared a few times. The J gene is TRBJ2-5, the V gene TRBV7-2; D may be TRBD1 or TRBD2 (5 bases each). The length of the CDR3 is 15 residues. Germline V gives CDR1 SGHTA, CDR2 FQGNSA. The V end was cut by 1 base, the J end by 7 bases, with 16 bases between. CDR3 protein: CASSLVGTGPVTQYF. The DNA of the CDR3 is TGTGCCAGCAGCTTAGTCGGGACCGGTCCGGTGACCCAGTACTTC.

V gene TRBV20-1 combines with J gene TRBJ2-3; D is uncertain. CDR3 length equals 14 residues. Germline CDR1 DFQATT, CDR2 SNEGSKA (reference sequence). V was trimmed by 1 base and J by 2 bases, leaving 10 bases between them. The CDR3 DNA sequence: TGCAGTGCTAGAGTTGCCCTTAACACAGATACGCAGTATTTT. Translation: CSARVALNTDTQYF.

The J gene is TRBJ2-3, the V gene TRBV27; D gene ambiguous. The CDR3 length is 13 residues. Trimming left V 6 bases short and J 2 bases short, with 9 bases between. The germline V gene encodes CDR1 MNHEY and CDR2 SMNVEV (reference sequence). CDR3 in DNA: TGTGCCAGCAGGGGTGGAAACACAGATACGCAGTATTTT. This codes for CASRGGNTDTQYF.

This clonotype was recorded at least ten times. The V and J genes are TRBV7-2 and TRBJ2-2; unclear D gene. This CDR3 comprises 14 residues. V was cut by 5 bases and J by 1 base, with 8 bases left in between. The germline gives CDR1 SGHTA, CDR2 FQGNSA. DNA for the CDR3: TGTGCCAGCAGCCCCCGGGTGAACACCGGGGAGCTGTTTTTT. Translated: CASSPRVNTGELFF. Full variable domain (outside the CDR3, taken from reference TRBV7-2 and TRBJ2-2): GAGVSQSPSNKVTEKGKDVELRCDPISGHTALYWYRQSLGQGLEFLIYFQGNSAPDKSGLPSDRFSAERTGGSVSTLTIQRTQQEDSAVYLCASSPRVNTGELFFGEGSRLTVL.

The J gene is TRBJ2-5, the V gene TRBV4-3; tentative D call: TRBD2 (6 bases). The CDR3 sequence is 13 residues long. V shed 6 bases and J shed 4 bases, with 12 bases lying between them. The V gene's germline CDR1 is LGHNA and CDR2 YSLEER. The CDR3 sequence: CASSREAGETQYF. The CDR3 region has the DNA TGCGCCAGCAGTAGGGAGGCTGGAGAGACCCAGTACTTC.

This chain uses TRBV20-1 with TRBJ1-1; D uncertain. Trimming cost V 0 bases and J 4 bases, with 9 bases left between them. CDR3 length: 13 residues. CDR1 is DFQATT and CDR2 is SNEGSKA in the germline V gene (reference sequence). Here the CDR3 DNA reads TGCAGTGCTAGAGAGGGCTCGGGCACTGAAGCTTTCTTT. This encodes CSAREGSGTEAFF.

This clonotype showed up just a few times. The chain carries TRBV6-1 and TRBJ1-1; 10 nucleotides align to TRBD1. This CDR3 is 15 amino acids long. The V gene end was trimmed by 6 bases and the J gene end by 3 bases; junction bases not matched to a gene: 7. Per the germline V gene, CDR1 is MNHNS and CDR2 is SASEGT. The CDR3 region is CASRVTGTGDTEAFF. The CDR3 DNA reads TGTGCCAGCAGAGTTACCGGGACAGGGGACACTGAAGCTTTCTTT.

This chain connects TRBV11-2 to TRBJ2-3; 7 bases agree with TRBD2. Germline values: CDR1 SGHAT, CDR2 FQNNGV. This CDR3 contains 15 residues. With 3 bases clipped from V and 0 bases from J, the junction kept 3 bases outside the gene matches. The CDR3 region is CASSFTSASTDTQYF. CDR3 nucleotides: TGTGCCAGCAGCTTTACTAGCGCAAGCACAGATACGCAGTATTTT. The full variable domain, completed using reference TRBV11-2 and TRBJ2-3, is EAGVAQSPRYKIIEKRQSVAFWCNPISGHATLYWYQQILGQGPKLLIQFQNNGVVDDSQLPKDRFSAERLKGVDSTLKIQPAKLEDSAVYLCASSFTSASTDTQYFGPGTRLTVL.

The chain has TRBV20-1 and TRBJ1-1; perhaps TRBD1 as D (6 bases). V shed 2 bases and J shed 5 bases, with 12 bases lying between them. The germline V gene encodes CDR1 DFQATT and CDR2 SNEGSKA (reference sequence). The CDR3 consists of 13 residues. The CDR3 DNA follows: TGCAGTGCTAGAAGGGGGAGTGGGACTGAAGCTTTCTTT. This codes for CSARRGSGTEAFF.

The V call is TRBV5-4, the J call TRBJ2-3; D not resolved. The CDR3 covers 14 residues. Looked up from germline, CDR1 is SGHNT and CDR2 is YYREEE (reference sequence). V lost 0 bases and J lost 4, with 9 bases in between. The CDR3 region has the DNA TGTGCCAGCAGCTTGGAGGTTGGGGCAGATACGCAGTATTTT. It translates to CASSLEVGADTQYF.

A note on this clonotype: Here the CDR3 omits its conserved ending phenylalanine or tryptophan, so a read error is the likely source. The chain has TRBV12-3 or TRBV12-4 and TRBJ1-1, with 7 nucleotides matching TRBD1. The CDR3 length is 16 residues. V shed 2 bases and J 5 bases; nucleotides not matched to a gene: 11. The CDR3 here is CASSLSLLQGTTEAFL. In nucleotides, the CDR3 is TGTGCCAGCAGTTTATCGCTACTACAGGGGACGACTGAAGCTTTCTTA.

This clonotype was seen more than once but under ten times. The rearrangement joins TRBV11-2 to TRBJ2-1, with TRBD2 matching 7 bases. Per the germline V gene, CDR1 is SGHAT and CDR2 is FQNNGV. Trimming removed 7 bases from V and 8 bases from J; junction bases left unmatched: 11. This CDR3 comprises 14 residues. The CDR3 sequence: CASTRDLADDEQFF. The CDR3 bases are TGTGCCAGCACCCGCGACCTAGCGGACGATGAGCAGTTCTTC. Full variable domain (remainder filled in from reference TRBV11-2 and TRBJ2-1): EAGVAQSPRYKIIEKRQSVAFWCNPISGHATLYWYQQILGQGPKLLIQFQNNGVVDDSQLPKDRFSAERLKGVDSTLKIQPAKLEDSAVYLCASTRDLADDEQFFGPGTRLTVL.

This clonotype has more than one count but fewer than ten. The V and J genes are TRBV7-2 and TRBJ2-1; 11 bases line up with TRBD2. Germline trimming cut 5 bases from V and 6 bases from J; bases unmatched to any gene: 12. The CDR3 runs 17 residues. The V gene's germline CDR1 is SGHTA and CDR2 FQGNSA. This CDR3 is CASSRQGTSGGINEQFF. CDR3 bases: TGTGCCAGCAGCAGACAGGGGACTAGCGGAGGGATCAATGAGCAGTTCTTC.

This clonotype occurred a few times. The CDR3 is CASSEQPGGDTQYF. As DNA, the CDR3 is TGTGCCAGCAGTGAACAACCCGGCGGAGATACGCAGTATTTT. V and J are TRBV2 and TRBJ2-3; D not resolved. The V end lost 2 bases, the J end lost 5 bases, and 11 bases lay between the germline ends. CDR1 is SNHLY, CDR2 FYNNEI, per germline. This CDR3 contains 14 residues.

The chain recombines TRBV2 with TRBJ2-7; no definite D call. This CDR3 contains 12 residues. Germline CDR1 SNHLY, CDR2 FYNNEI. Trimming left V 10 bases short and J 3 bases short, with 13 bases between. CDR3 bases: TGTGCCACCTCAGGACGGAACTACGAGCAGTACTTC. This codes for CATSGRNYEQYF.

This clonotype was detected only a few times. The rearrangement joins TRBV7-6 to TRBJ2-5; the D call may be TRBD1 or TRBD2 (5 bases each). The germline gives CDR1 SGHVS, CDR2 FNYEAQ. The CDR3 is 14 amino acids. V was clipped by 2 bases and J by 5 bases, with 12 bases between them. For the CDR3, the DNA is TGTGCCAGCAGCTTATCTGGGGGTCCGGAGACCCAGTACTTC. It translates to CASSLSGGPETQYF.

This chain uses TRBV5-1 with TRBJ1-1; TRBD1 matches 7 bases. CDR3 length: 13 amino acids. The germline gives CDR1 SGHRS, CDR2 YFSETQ. V lost 4 bases and J lost 7; bases outside the gene matches: 7. CDR3 coding DNA: TGCGCCAGCAGCCCGGGACAGAAATATGAAGCTTTCTTT. It yields the protein CASSPGQKYEAFF. Full variable domain (remainder filled in from reference TRBV5-1 and TRBJ1-1): KAGVTQTPRYLIKTRGQQVTLSCSPISGHRSVSWYQQTPGQGLQFLFEYFSETQRNKGNFPGRFSGRQFSNSRSEMNVSTLELGDSALYLCASSPGQKYEAFFGQGTRLTVV.

This clonotype was seen many times. The CDR3 region has the DNA TGTGCCAGCAGCTCGGGAGGGAGCTCCTACGAGCAGTACTTC. This gives the protein CASSSGGSSYEQYF. The chain recombines TRBV7-2 with TRBJ2-7, with 8 bases lining up with TRBD2. Germline lookup yields CDR1 SGHTA and CDR2 FQGNSA. CDR3 length: 14 residues. Trimming removed 4 bases from V and 0 bases from J; junction bases left unmatched: 2. The variable domain in full, completed from reference TRBV7-2 and TRBJ2-7, reads GAGVSQSPSNKVTEKGKDVELRCDPISGHTALYWYRQSLGQGLEFLIYFQGNSAPDKSGLPSDRFSAERTGGSVSTLTIQRTQQEDSAVYLCASSSGGSSYEQYFGPGTRLTVT.

The chain carries TRBV12-3 or TRBV12-4 and TRBJ2-6; D possibly corresponds to TRBD1 (5 bases). The length of the CDR3 is 17 residues. V gave up 0 bases and J gave up 0 bases, with 9 bases separating them. DNA for the CDR3: TGTGCCAGCAGTTTAGCCCAGGGCCCCTCTGGGGCCAACGTCCTGACTTTC. This gives the protein CASSLAQGPSGANVLTF.

This clonotype was observed many times. V is TRBV7-9 and J is TRBJ1-1; D not certain. The CDR3 extends over 11 amino acids. Germline V gives CDR1 SEHNR, CDR2 FQNEAQ (reference sequence). V dropped 5 bases and J dropped 10 bases, with 11 bases sitting between them. Written as DNA, the CDR3 is TGTGCCAGCAGCCCAGTCAGTGGAGCTTTCTTT. As protein: CASSPVSGAFF.

The genes are TRBV7-2 and TRBJ2-2, with TRBD2 matching over 8 bases. CDR3 length: 14 residues. V shed 5 bases and J 7 bases; nucleotides not matched to a gene: 6. Germline loops: CDR1 SGHTA, CDR2 FQGNSA. CDR3 nucleotide sequence: TGTGCCAGCAGCGCAGCTAGCGGGCGCGGGGAGCTGTTTTTT. It codes for CASSAASGRGELFF.

This sequence joins TRBV7-6 and TRBJ2-5; D is uncertain. The CDR3 is 14 residues long. Deletions cut 4 bases from V and 2 bases from J, with 11 bases between. Germline CDR1 and CDR2: SGHVS and FNYEAQ. The CDR3 protein is CASSSPTSQETQYF. The CDR3 region has the DNA TGTGCCAGCAGCTCCCCGACTTCACAAGAGACCCAGTACTTC.